The T cell receptor beta chain described here comes from a study of shared clonotypes between healthy human individuals. Study results and limitations: Blood was the only sampled material, and tissue repertoires likely differ. Non-shared clonotypes had lower generation probabilities than those shared by all four donors.

V shed 3 bases, J shed 4 bases, and the junction held 6 bases outside the gene matches. The CDR3 is 15 amino acids. Germline-derived CDR1 and CDR2 are SEHNR and FQNEAQ (reference sequence). Concerning this clone itself: The antigen is undetermined.

Samples underwent the assay at deep level. Assay: immunoSEQ multiplex PCR; the TCRdb copy retains only in-frame clones and omits some. The table lists hundreds of thousands of clones, about 95% of them singletons. Positively selected for CCR7, the CD45RO-negative cells used as naive CD8 cells excluded terminally differentiated effector memory CD45RA+ cells. Specimen: naive CD8+ T cells sorted from blood. The rearrangement joins TRBV7-9 to TRBJ2-5, with 9 bases fitting TRBD1. The clonotype was recovered from a woman aged 25 to 45 in good health. CDR3 coding DNA: TGTGCCAGCAGCTTCGAACAGGGGGCAGGAGAGACCCAGTACTTC. It encodes CASSFEQGAGETQYF. The entire variable domain, with the rest obtained from reference TRBV7-9 and TRBJ2-5, is as follows: DTGVSQNPRHKITKRGQNVTFRCDPISEHNRLYWYRQTLGQGPEFLTYFQNEAQLEKSRLLSDRFSAERPKGSFSTLEIQRTEQGDSAMYLCASSFEQGAGETQYFGPGTRLLVL.